This T cell receptor beta chain stems from a study of OX40 agonist ivuxolimab in advanced cancers. As for the study in general: Each patient was given ivuxolimab into a vein every 2 weeks, at 0.01 to 10 mg/kg. There were three patients with partial responses, one having hepatocellular carcinoma and two cutaneous melanoma.

Measured with immunoSEQ multiplex PCR; TCRdb has only the in-frame clones, and not every one. Of roughly 100,000 clones detected, roughly 83% appear once; the ten largest clones hold around 1.6%. Notes on the study in general: There was clonal expansion of CD4+ and CD8+ blood T cells by week 6 at 0.1 to 3.0 mg/kg. Fewer expanded clones were found on average in CD4+ than in CD8+ T cells.

As for this clone: What it binds is unknown.

The material was CD4+ or CD8+ T cells sorted from blood, obtained in a trial of the OX40 agonist ivuxolimab. The receptor comes from an adult with an advanced solid tumor such as melanoma, head and neck, liver or kidney cancer.

CDR3 sequence: CASSFGPPGELFF. DNA for the CDR3: TGCGCCAGCAGCTTTGGTCCCCCCGGGGAGCTGTTTTTT. The chain joins TRBV5-1 to TRBJ2-2; D gene uncertain. V shed 2 bases and J shed 6 bases, with 8 bases lying between them. This CDR3 is built from 13 residues. Per germline, CDR1 SGHRS and CDR2 YFSETQ.